The 31 T cell receptor beta chains below come from one sample, sequenced in a study of Ad26.COV2.S vaccination and SARS-CoV-2 variants (dated by TCRdb to the early 2020s). Library prep was done by the immunoSEQ multiplex PCR assay. Not all clones reach the TCRdb copy of this immuneACCESS table, which keeps in-frame sequences only. Checked studies attribute under half of the gap to unresolved V genes and leave the rest unexplained. For this sample there are approximately 250,000 clones; approximately 88% appear just once. The ten largest clones take up approximately 3% of the sample. In the paper's terms, the treatment or condition label means: roughly 18 received Ad26.COV2.S at low or high dose, single or two shots; about 5 received placebo; per-sample allocation not given. Repertoires of vaccine and placebo recipients were sequenced from samples taken on day 63 after the first injection. The sequencing here drew on peripheral blood, taken in a trial of Ad26.COV2.S vaccine versus placebo. The origin of the receptors is a person between 18 and 65 years old who received the Ad26.COV2.S COVID-19 vaccine or a placebo.

In this sample, this clone turned up a few times. The chain couples TRBV7-3 to TRBJ2-1, with 8 positions matching TRBD2. J gave up 0 bases and V 2 bases, and 12 bases lay outside the gene matches. There are 19 residues in the CDR3. Germline lookup yields CDR1 SGHTA and CDR2 FQGTGA. The CDR3 protein is CASSLGPAGDPFSYNEQFF. For the CDR3, the DNA is TGTGCCAGCAGCTTAGGTCCAGCGGGAGACCCCTTCTCCTACAATGAGCAGTTCTTC.

The chain carries TRBV7-2 and TRBJ1-2; possible D gene TRBD1, 6 bases. The CDR3 totals 15 residues. Germline CDR1 and CDR2: SGHTA and FQGNSA. Trimming shortened V by 5 bases and J by 6 bases, and 19 bases separated the two germline ends. CDR3 in DNA: TGTGCCAGCAGCCCCCCGGATGGGGGCGGGAATGGCTACACCTTC. Amino acid sequence: CASSPPDGGGNGYTF.

J is TRBJ2-1 and V is TRBV14, with 9 bases lining up with TRBD2. This CDR3 comprises 13 residues. Germline V lookup: CDR1 SGHDN, CDR2 FVKESK. V trimming: 2 bases; J trimming: 15 bases; junction bases outside the gene matches: 8. CDR3 loop: CASSQFGGGVVFF. As DNA, the CDR3 is TGTGCCAGCAGCCAATTCGGCGGGGGGGTGGTGTTCTTC. Full variable domain (missing parts from reference TRBV14 and TRBJ2-1): EAGVTQFPSHSVIEKGQTVTLRCDPISGHDNLYWYRRVMGKEIKFLLHFVKESKQDESGMPNNRFLAERTGGTYSTLKVQPAELEDSGVYFCASSQFGGGVVFFGPGTRLTVL.

The chain employs TRBV11-2 and TRBJ2-5; D may be TRBD1 or TRBD2 (5 bases each). The CDR3 is made up of 16 amino acids. Trimming cost V 3 bases and J 4 bases, with 18 bases left between them. Germline V lookup: CDR1 SGHAT, CDR2 FQNNGV. CDR3 in amino acids: CASSFRGSTRRETQYF. DNA for the CDR3: TGTGCCAGCAGCTTCCGGGGCTCAACTCGCCGAGAGACCCAGTACTTC. The variable domain in full, with the rest retrieved from reference TRBV11-2 and TRBJ2-5, is EAGVAQSPRYKIIEKRQSVAFWCNPISGHATLYWYQQILGQGPKLLIQFQNNGVVDDSQLPKDRFSAERLKGVDSTLKIQPAKLEDSAVYLCASSFRGSTRRETQYFGPGTRLLVL.

This clone came up a few times. The chain combines TRBV27 with TRBJ1-1; perhaps TRBD1 as D (5 bases). Trimming pared 3 bases from V and 2 bases from J, leaving 10 bases between. The germline V gene encodes CDR1 MNHEY and CDR2 SMNVEV (reference sequence). The CDR3 covers 14 residues. The CDR3 spells CASSFFQGNTEAFF. DNA of the CDR3: TGTGCCAGCAGTTTTTTCCAGGGTAACACTGAAGCTTTCTTT.

The J gene is TRBJ2-7, the V gene TRBV23-1; the D gene is possibly TRBD1 (6 bases). TRBV23-1 is flagged as an ORF with uncertain function. The CDR3 length is 16 residues. The germline V and J ends were trimmed by 4 bases and 0 bases, with 16 bases remaining between them. CDR3 in DNA: TGCGCCAGCAGTCGCAACCGGGACAACCCCTCCTACGAGCAGTACGTC. Translation gives CASSRNRDNPSYEQYV.

The rearrangement joins TRBV7-9 to TRBJ2-7; D not resolved. There are 15 residues in the CDR3. The germline V and J ends were trimmed by 3 bases and 3 bases, with 15 bases remaining between them. Germline CDR1 SEHNR, CDR2 FQNEAQ (reference sequence). The CDR3 protein is CASSLSPGIGYEQYF. In DNA, the CDR3 is TGTGCCAGCAGCTTGAGCCCAGGTATCGGCTACGAGCAGTACTTC.

In this sample, this clone turned up once. The chain joins TRBV6-6 to TRBJ1-6, with D hard to call. The CDR3 is made up of 14 amino acids. V lost 4 bases and J 4 bases, leaving 8 bases between the germline ends. Germline CDR1 MNHNY, CDR2 SVGAGI (reference sequence). As DNA, the CDR3 is TGTGCCAGCAGTTTACAGACGTATAATTCACCCCTCCACTTT. Translating it yields CASSLQTYNSPLHF.

The chain links TRBV19 to TRBJ1-5, with D hard to call. This CDR3 is built from 15 residues. The V and J ends lost 1 base and 0 bases respectively, with 7 bases between them. The germline V gene encodes CDR1 LNHDA and CDR2 SQIVND (reference sequence). The CDR3 region has the DNA TGTGCCAGTAGTATAGGCCATTATAGCAATCAGCCCCAGCATTTT. This encodes CASSIGHYSNQPQHF.

The V call is TRBV5-4, the J call TRBJ1-2, with 7 bases identical to TRBD1. From germline, CDR1 is SGHNT and CDR2 YYREEE (reference sequence). The V and J ends lost 3 bases and 0 bases, in that order; junction bases with no gene match: 8. CDR3 length equals 16 residues. The CDR3 DNA reads TGTGCCAGCAGCTCCGGGACAGAAATAACTAACTATGGCTACACCTTC. It encodes CASSSGTEITNYGYTF. The full variable domain, rest sourced from reference TRBV5-4 and TRBJ1-2, is ETGVTQSPTHLIKTRGQQVTLRCSSQSGHNTVSWYQQALGQGPQFIFQYYREEENGRGNFPPRFSGLQFPNYSSELNVNALELDDSALYLCASSSGTEITNYGYTFGSGTRLTVV.

As regards this clone: The junction departs from germline at one end; a sequencing error may be responsible. The chain employs TRBV7-7 and TRBJ2-5; TRBD1 matches 10 bases. Germline CDR1 reads SSHAT; CDR2 reads FNYEAQ (reference sequence). The CDR3 loop spans 15 amino acids. The CDR3 bases are TGTGCTAGCAGCACCGGGACAGGGGATCAAGAGACCCAGTACTTC. Encoded protein: CASSTGTGDQETQYF.

The genes are TRBV6-2 or TRBV6-3 and TRBJ1-2, with D perhaps matching TRBD1 (5 bases). The CDR3 runs 13 residues. V was trimmed by 6 bases and J by 8 bases, leaving 16 bases between them. Per germline, CDR1 MNHEY and CDR2 SVGEGT. The CDR3 region has the DNA TGTGCCAGCAGCTCGGGACCGGCAGGAGGCTACACCTTC. As protein: CASSSGPAGGYTF.

The chain is built from TRBV16 and TRBJ2-2; D not certain. From germline, CDR1 is KGHSY and CDR2 FQNENV. The CDR3 is 13 amino acids. V lost 5 bases to trimming and J lost 4 bases, with 8 bases between them. The DNA of the CDR3 is TGTGCCAGCAGCTGGCTTAGCACCGGGGAGCTGTTTTTT. As protein: CASSWLSTGELFF.

The chain uses TRBV11-2 and TRBJ1-6; D not resolved. Between the trimmed V and J ends, which lost 2 bases and 0 bases, there was a span of 5 bases. Germline loops: CDR1 SGHAT, CDR2 FQNNGV. CDR3 length: 15 residues. CDR3 in amino acids: CASSLRSSYNSPLHF. The CDR3 DNA is TGTGCCAGCAGCTTAAGGAGCTCCTATAATTCACCCCTCCACTTT.

The chain has TRBV5-1 and TRBJ1-2, with D perhaps TRBD1 (5 bases). Germline CDR1 SGHRS, CDR2 YFSETQ. V was trimmed by 1 base and J by 4 bases, leaving 11 bases between them. This CDR3 is built from 14 residues. CDR3 sequence reads: CASSLLGGGYGYTF. The CDR3 DNA is TGCGCCAGCAGCTTGCTGGGTGGGGGCTATGGCTACACCTTC. Combining the CDR3 with reference TRBV5-1 and TRBJ1-2 gives the whole variable domain KAGVTQTPRYLIKTRGQQVTLSCSPISGHRSVSWYQQTPGQGLQFLFEYFSETQRNKGNFPGRFSGRQFSNSRSEMNVSTLELGDSALYLCASSLLGGGYGYTFGSGTRLTVV.

The chain has TRBV6-1 and TRBJ2-3; 12 nucleotides agree with TRBD2. With 0 bases clipped from V and 3 bases from J, the junction kept 10 bases outside the gene matches. Germline CDR1 is MNHNS and CDR2 is SASEGT. The CDR3 is 19 amino acids. The CDR3: CASSEALWLAGGITDTQYF. CDR3 nucleotides: TGTGCCAGCAGTGAAGCGCTTTGGCTAGCGGGGGGGATAACAGATACGCAGTATTTT.

The V call is TRBV6-6, the J call TRBJ1-2, with D possibly TRBD1 on 5 matching bases. This CDR3 is built from 14 residues. With 2 bases removed from V and 4 bases from J, the gap between germline ends came to 11 bases. Germline loops: CDR1 MNHNY, CDR2 SVGAGI (reference sequence). Here the CDR3 reads CASSYLDSGYGYTF. The CDR3 DNA follows: TGTGCCAGCAGTTACCTCGACAGTGGCTATGGCTACACCTTC.

The chain links TRBV5-1 to TRBJ2-7, with D maybe TRBD1 (5 bases). With 3 bases removed from V and 6 bases from J, the gap between germline ends came to 16 bases. The CDR3 is 14 residues long. Germline V gene lookup returns CDR1 SGHRS and CDR2 YFSETQ. The CDR3 coding sequence is TGCGCCAGCAGCTCCGCGCTGACAGTGGGCGAGCAGTACTTC. Its protein is CASSSALTVGEQYF.

This clone showed up just once. V is TRBV2 and J is TRBJ1-2; TRBD1 might be the D (5 bases). The CDR3 is 13 residues long. V was shortened by 7 bases and J by 4 bases, with 13 bases between the two germline ends. Germline V gives CDR1 SNHLY, CDR2 FYNNEI. The chain's CDR3 is CASKLGGAYGYTF. The DNA for the CDR3 is TGTGCCAGCAAATTAGGAGGGGCCTATGGCTACACCTTC.

The chain links TRBV11-2 to TRBJ2-1, with D perhaps matching TRBD1 or TRBD2 (6 bases each). The CDR3 is 14 residues long. Germline CDR1 is SGHAT and CDR2 is FQNNGV. Trimming left V 5 bases short and J 3 bases short, with 11 bases between. The CDR3 nucleotides are TGTGCCAGCAGCCTAGGGGGAGGCTACAATGAGCAGTTCTTC. It encodes CASSLGGGYNEQFF.

The CDR3 coding sequence is TGTGCCAGTAGTATAGGGTGGGTTACTGAAGCTTTCTTT. It specifies CASSIGWVTEAFF. The V gene is TRBV19, the J gene TRBJ1-1; D gene uncertain. Germline CDR1 LNHDA, CDR2 SQIVND (reference sequence). The CDR3 spans 13 residues. Trimming shortened V by 1 base and J by 5 bases, and 8 bases separated the two germline ends.

The rearrangement uses TRBV27 and TRBJ1-6, with D perhaps TRBD1 (6 bases). Germline CDR1 MNHEY, CDR2 SMNVEV (reference sequence). The length of the CDR3 is 14 residues. V shed 3 bases and J shed 6 bases, with 9 bases lying between them. CDR3 DNA sequence: TGTGCCAGCAGTTTCGGACAGAGTAATTCACCCCTCCACTTT. Encoded protein: CASSFGQSNSPLHF.

V is TRBV2 and J is TRBJ2-2; 11 bases are a match to TRBD2. J gave up 6 bases and V 6 bases, and 9 bases lay outside the gene matches. The CDR3 is 16 residues long. Germline V gene lookup returns CDR1 SNHLY and CDR2 FYNNEI. The DNA of the CDR3 is TGTGCCAGCAGCGCCATGACTAGCGGGACGTCCGGGGAGCTGTTTTTT. Residues: CASSAMTSGTSGELFF.

Points on this clone: A read error may explain this, as a much larger clone is one base away. This chain links TRBV7-3 with TRBJ1-1; TRBD1 matches at 9 bases. V lost 5 bases and J lost 4; bases outside the gene matches: 2. The CDR3 is made up of 13 amino acids. Germline CDR1 is SGHTA and CDR2 is FQGTGA. The CDR3, as DNA: TGTGCCAGCAGCCCGACAGGGGGCACTGAAGCTTTCTTT. This gives the protein CASSPTGGTEAFF.

In its sample, this clone was seen once. The V and J genes are TRBV5-4 and TRBJ2-2, with TRBD2 identical over 10 bases. V was pared by 3 bases and J by 5 bases, with 7 bases of the junction left unmatched. Looked up from germline, CDR1 is SGHNT and CDR2 is YYREEE (reference sequence). The CDR3 is 16 residues long. The CDR3 DNA follows: TGTGCCAGCAGCTACACGACTAGCGGGTTTACCGGGGAGCTGTTTTTT. Its protein is CASSYTTSGFTGELFF.

CDR3 nucleotides: TGTGCCAGCAGCGCCACTAGCGGGGGGTATAGCACAGATACGCAGTATTTT. Translating it yields CASSATSGGYSTDTQYF. The rearrangement uses TRBV7-2 and TRBJ2-3; 12 bases are shared with TRBD2. CDR3 length: 17 residues. V gave up 5 bases and J gave up 0 bases; unmatched junction bases: 6. Per the germline V gene, CDR1 is SGHTA and CDR2 is FQGNSA.

The genes are TRBV30 and TRBJ2-1, with unresolved D. V was cut by 1 base and J by 3 bases, with 10 bases left in between. This CDR3 spans 14 amino acids. Germline V CDR1 and CDR2: GTSNPN, SVGIG (reference sequence). The CDR3: CAWSDLSYYNEQFF. In DNA form, the CDR3 reads TGTGCCTGGAGTGATCTCAGCTACTACAATGAGCAGTTCTTC.

The genes are TRBV27 and TRBJ1-3, with 9 bases lining up with TRBD1. Germline-derived CDR1 and CDR2 are MNHEY and SMNVEV (reference sequence). CDR3 length: 14 amino acids. The J segment lost 7 bases and the V segment lost 2 bases, leaving 3 bases of the junction unmatched. The CDR3 DNA is TGTGCCAGCAGTTTAGGTGGGACAGGGAACACCATATATTTT. Protein product: CASSLGGTGNTIYF.

Details on this clone: At one end the junction does not follow the germline gene, possibly because of a read error. The chain couples TRBV11-2 to TRBJ1-4; the D gene is possibly TRBD1 (5 bases). There are 12 residues in the CDR3. Germline-derived CDR1 and CDR2 are SGHAT and FQNNGV. This CDR3 reads CASSLRDGDLAF. DNA of the CDR3: TGTGCCAGCAGCTTAAGGGATGGGGACTTGGCTTTT.

The V call is TRBV3-1 (or the pseudogene TRBV3-2), the J call TRBJ2-1, with 10 bases that match TRBD1. The CDR3 loop spans 15 amino acids. The germline V gene has CDR1 LGHDT and CDR2 YNNKEL (reference sequence). Trimming took 5 bases from V and 5 from J; bases not matched to a gene: 6. The CDR3 loop is CASSFRDRGDNEQFF. The CDR3 DNA follows: TGTGCCAGCAGCTTCCGGGACAGGGGAGACAATGAGCAGTTCTTC.

The chain employs TRBV2 and TRBJ2-7, with 10 bases aligning to TRBD2. The CDR3 runs to 17 residues. Germline V gene data show CDR1 as SNHLY and CDR2 as FYNNEI. J gave up 3 bases and V 1 base, and 9 bases lay outside the gene matches. CDR3 protein: CASSEVASGGQRYEQYF. CDR3 sequence (DNA): TGTGCCAGCAGTGAAGTAGCTAGCGGGGGACAACGCTACGAGCAGTACTTC. Complete variable domain (other parts from reference TRBV2 and TRBJ2-7): EPEVTQTPSHQVTQMGQEVILRCVPISNHLYFYWYRQILGQKVEFLVSFYNNEISEKSEIFDDQFSVERPDGSNFTLKIRSTKLEDSAMYFCASSEVASGGQRYEQYFGPGTRLTVT.